Below, one T cell receptor beta chain is given with its context. These data come from a study of shared clonotypes between healthy human individuals. CD8 cells classed as naive were CD45RO-negative and positively selected for CCR7, excluding terminally differentiated effector memory CD45RA+ cells. Donors, without exception, were Caucasian adults residing in Nashville, Tennessee. V gave up 4 bases and J gave up 0 bases; unmatched junction bases: 7. This CDR3 has 16 amino acids. Germline V lookup: CDR1 MDHEN, CDR2 SYDVKM. Here immunoSEQ multiplex PCR was the method, and the copy in TCRdb shows in-frame clones only, minus some. The repertoire holds millions of clones, with about 95% as singletons.

Material: naive CD8+ T cells sorted from blood. The V call is TRBV28, the J call TRBJ2-7; 9 nucleotides line up with TRBD1. The receptor was derived from a man between 18 and 29 years old in good health. CDR3 in DNA: TGTGCCAGCAGTTCTAGGACAGGGGCCCACTCCTACGAGCAGTACTTC. It yields the protein CASSSRTGAHSYEQYF.